The clone carrying this T cell receptor (beta chain) was seen at least ten times. Its specificity is unknown. From the 5' RACE reads, TCRdb called clonotypes with MiXCR, one entry per CDR3 protein. In the table there are more than 30,000 distinct CDR3 sequences, 13% of which are singletons. This specimen comes from a study of neurological immune-mediated disorders. Findings of the study overall: Expansion of TCR clones was greatest in HTLV-1-associated myelopathy and smallest in multiple sclerosis, where it fell below that of healthy controls.

Time point: technical triplicate 2. This CDR3 comprises 15 residues. V was shortened by 3 bases and J by 0 bases, with 11 bases between the two germline ends. In germline, CDR1 is MDHEN, CDR2 SYDVKM. The TCR sequence derives from a female donor with HTLV-1-associated myelopathy (HAM/TSP). Material for sequencing was CD4+ T cells from blood. The chain carries TRBV28 and TRBJ1-1, with D possibly matching TRBD1 (6 bases). DNA for the CDR3: TGTGCCAGCAGTTTTCCCCAGGGGATGAACACTGAAGCTTTCTTT. Protein: CASSFPQGMNTEAFF.